These 10 T cell receptor beta chains came from one sample sequenced in a study of blood T cell repertoires in COVID-19 (dated by TCRdb to the early 2020s). Libraries came from the immunoSEQ multiplex PCR assay. TCRdb stores this immuneACCESS table with in-frame sequences only. Part of the clones is absent; in the studies checked, under half of the shortfall reflects unresolved V genes, and no reason is known for the rest. The sample table records 150,000 to 200,000 clones; more than 75% of these occur just once. The top ten clones comprise about a sixth of the sample. Material for sequencing was PBMCs or T cells enriched from blood (not recorded which). The origin of the receptors is a woman between 50 and 59 years old with acute COVID-19.

The chain links TRBV12-5 to TRBJ1-1; 8 bases align to TRBD1. Germline CDR1 and CDR2: LGHNT and FRNRAP. The junction had 4 bases not matched to a gene; V was cut back by 0 bases and J by 4 bases. The CDR3 consists of 15 residues. The CDR3 protein is CASGLVTGAVTEAFF. DNA of the CDR3: TGTGCTAGTGGTTTGGTGACAGGGGCAGTCACTGAAGCTTTCTTT.

The chain's CDR3 is CASSEGSVNQPQHF. The DNA of the CDR3 is TGTGCCAGCAGTGAAGGATCAGTAAATCAGCCCCAGCATTTT. The chain carries TRBV6-1 and TRBJ1-5; D ambiguous. The germline V gene has CDR1 MNHNS and CDR2 SASEGT. Between the trimmed V and J ends, which lost 1 base and 4 bases, there was a span of 8 bases. This CDR3 contains 14 residues.

This clone came up once. The chain couples TRBV4-3 to TRBJ1-5; tentatively, D is TRBD1 (6 bases). This CDR3 is built from 15 residues. Per the germline V gene, CDR1 is LGHNA and CDR2 is YSLEER. V was clipped by 1 base and J by 6 bases, with 13 bases between them. The CDR3 is CASSQVLQGVQPQHF. DNA of the CDR3: TGCGCCAGCAGCCAAGTTTTACAGGGTGTTCAGCCCCAGCATTTT.

The V call is TRBV6-5, the J call TRBJ2-7; D might be TRBD2 (7 bases). This CDR3 has 13 residues. The germline gives CDR1 MNHEY, CDR2 SVGAGI. V was shortened by 5 bases and J by 2 bases, with 10 bases between the two germline ends. The CDR3 here is CASSTGRAYEQYV. The CDR3, as DNA: TGTGCCAGCAGTACAGGGAGGGCCTACGAGCAGTACGTC.

The V call is TRBV5-6, the J call TRBJ2-7; 9 bases align to TRBD2. The CDR3 length is 17 residues. The trim removed 6 bases at V and 0 bases at J, leaving 13 bases unmatched. Germline values: CDR1 SGHDT, CDR2 YYEEEE. CDR3 loop: CASTTPGVRGGSYEQYV. DNA of the CDR3: TGTGCCAGCACTACCCCGGGGGTGCGGGGGGGCTCCTACGAGCAGTACGTC.

J is TRBJ2-3 and V is TRBV7-9; perhaps TRBD1 as D (5 bases). With 1 base removed from V and 2 bases from J, the gap between germline ends came to 10 bases. Germline CDR1 is SEHNR and CDR2 is FQNEAQ (reference sequence). The CDR3 contains 15 residues. The CDR3 region is CASSLEVGATDTQYF. CDR3 coding DNA: TGTGCCAGCAGCTTAGAAGTAGGGGCCACAGATACGCAGTATTTT. Filled out from reference TRBV7-9 and TRBJ2-3, the complete variable domain reads DTGVSQNPRHKITKRGQNVTFRCDPISEHNRLYWYRQTLGQGPEFLTYFQNEAQLEKSRLLSDRFSAERPKGSFSTLEIQRTEQGDSAMYLCASSLEVGATDTQYFGPGTRLTVL.

The chain couples TRBV21-1 to TRBJ1-1; the table's D call, TRBD1, has no DNA check behind it. TRBV21-1 is labeled a pseudogene. The CDR3 totals 14 residues. The CDR3 is CASRKTGLNTEAFF. In DNA form, the CDR3 reads TGTGCCAGCAGGAAAACAGGATTGAACACTGAAGCTTTCTTT.

The chain is built from TRBV5-1 and TRBJ2-5; 11 bases match TRBD2. This CDR3 has 17 amino acids. Trimming at V came to 0 bases and at J to 0 bases, leaving 4 bases not matched to a gene. Germline V lookup: CDR1 SGHRS, CDR2 YFSETQ. Here the CDR3 DNA reads TGCGCCAGCAGCTTGGCCGGTAGCGGGGGGGACCAAGAGACCCAGTACTTC. Protein product: CASSLAGSGGDQETQYF. Full variable domain (remainder filled in from reference TRBV5-1 and TRBJ2-5): KAGVTQTPRYLIKTRGQQVTLSCSPISGHRSVSWYQQTPGQGLQFLFEYFSETQRNKGNFPGRFSGRQFSNSRSEMNVSTLELGDSALYLCASSLAGSGGDQETQYFGPGTRLLVL.

This clone was seen repeatedly, ten times or more. The CDR3 coding sequence is TGTGCCACCAGCGAGGACAGGACTAATTCACCCCTCCACTTT. This gives the protein CATSEDRTNSPLHF. The chain combines TRBV24-1 with TRBJ1-6; 7 bases align to TRBD1. CDR3 length equals 14 residues. The V gene end was trimmed by 7 bases and the J gene end by 6 bases; junction bases not matched to a gene: 5. Germline V lookup: CDR1 KGHDR, CDR2 SFDVKD.

This sequence joins TRBV18 and TRBJ1-4; 9 bases map to TRBD1. The CDR3 sequence is 16 residues long. Germline CDR1 KGHSH, CDR2 LQKENI. The junction had 3 bases not matched to a gene; V was cut back by 2 bases and J by 2 bases. CDR3 sequence: CASSPGTGRTNEKLFF. CDR3 DNA: TGTGCCAGCTCACCAGGGACAGGGCGGACTAATGAAAAACTGTTTTTT.